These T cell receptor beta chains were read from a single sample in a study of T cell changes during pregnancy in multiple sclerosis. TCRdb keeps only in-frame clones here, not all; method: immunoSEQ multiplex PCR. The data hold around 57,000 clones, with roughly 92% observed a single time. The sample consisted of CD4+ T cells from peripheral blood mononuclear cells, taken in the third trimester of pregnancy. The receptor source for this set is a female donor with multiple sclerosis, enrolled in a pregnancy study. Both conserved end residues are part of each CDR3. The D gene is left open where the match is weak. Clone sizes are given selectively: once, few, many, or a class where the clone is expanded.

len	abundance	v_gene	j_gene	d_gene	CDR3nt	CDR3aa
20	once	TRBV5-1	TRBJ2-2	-	TGCGCCAGCAGCTTGGCCTTCAGGGAACAAAGGATTGATAACACCGGGGAGCTGTTTTTT	CASSLAFREQRIDNTGELFF
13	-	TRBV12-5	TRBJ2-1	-	TGTGCTAGTGGTTTGGAGAGGGGGGGTGAGCAGTTCTTC	CASGLERGGEQFF
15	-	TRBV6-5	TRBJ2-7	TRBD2	TGTGCCAGCAGGACCCCCGGCGGGAGGTTCTACGAGCAGTACTTC	CASRTPGGRFYEQYF
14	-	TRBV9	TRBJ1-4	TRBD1	TGTGCCAGCAGCGAGGGACAGCCTAATGAAAAACTGTTTTTT	CASSEGQPNEKLFF
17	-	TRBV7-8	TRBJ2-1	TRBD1	TGTGCCAGCAGCTCCCAGGTCCGACAGGGCGGCTACAATGAGCAGTTCTTC	CASSSQVRQGGYNEQFF
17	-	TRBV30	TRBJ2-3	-	TGTGCCTGGAGTAGCGGAGGGATCCACGGTGGCACAGATACGCAGTATTTT	CAWSSGGIHGGTDTQYF
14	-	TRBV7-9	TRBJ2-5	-	TGTGCCAGCAGCAATCAACAGTACCAAGAGACCCAGTACTTC	CASSNQQYQETQYF
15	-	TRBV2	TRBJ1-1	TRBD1	TGTGCCAGCAAGGGACAGGGGGCTTTGAGAAAGGAAGCTTTCTTT	CASKGQGALRKEAFF
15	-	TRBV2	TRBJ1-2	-	TGTGCCAGCAAATTTTCTAGGACAGAAGATAGTGGTTACACCTTC	CASKFSRTEDSGYTF
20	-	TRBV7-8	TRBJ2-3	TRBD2	TGTGCCAGCAGCTTCCGTCGAGGGGCTAGCGGGGGGATCATCACAGATACGCAGTATTTT	CASSFRRGASGGIITDTQYF
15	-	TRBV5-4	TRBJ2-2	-	TGTGCCAGCAGCTCTAAGAGCGCGAACACCGGGGAGCTGTTTTTT	CASSSKSANTGELFF
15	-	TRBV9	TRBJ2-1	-	TGTGCCAGCAGCGTTTATCCGAGCTCCTACAATGAGCAGTTCTTC	CASSVYPSSYNEQFF
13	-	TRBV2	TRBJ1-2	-	TGTGCCAGCAAGGATAGAGGGTACTATGGCTACACCTTC	CASKDRGYYGYTF
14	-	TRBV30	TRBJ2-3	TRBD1	TGTGCCTGCCGGCCAGGGGGCTACGGAGATACGCAGTATTTT	CACRPGGYGDTQYF
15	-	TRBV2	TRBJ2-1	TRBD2	TGTGCCAGCAGACCCTCGGGGGGAACCTACAATGAGCAGTTCTTC	CASRPSGGTYNEQFF
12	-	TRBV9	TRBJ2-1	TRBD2	TGTGCCAGCAGCTCAGGACTAGCTGAGCAGTTCTTC	CASSSGLAEQFF
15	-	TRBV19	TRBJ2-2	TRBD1	TGTGCCAGCAGCGACAGGGGGCAGATCACCGGGGAGCTGTTTTTT	CASSDRGQITGELFF
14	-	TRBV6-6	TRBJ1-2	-	TGTGCCAGCAGCGCCAAGGGAGAGGGCTATGGCTACACCTTC	CASSAKGEGYGYTF
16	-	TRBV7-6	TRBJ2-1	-	TGTGCCAGCAGCTTAGCGTATCGGACAGTCTACAATGAGCAGTTCTTC	CASSLAYRTVYNEQFF
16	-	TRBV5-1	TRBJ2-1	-	TGCGCCAGCAGCCAATTACGGGGGAGCTCCTACAATGAGCAGTTCTTC	CASSQLRGSSYNEQFF
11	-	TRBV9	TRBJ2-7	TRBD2	TGTGCCAGCAGCTCGGGGGGCGAGCAGTACTTC	CASSSGGEQYF
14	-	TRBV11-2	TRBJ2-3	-	TGTGCCAGCAGCTTGGGCGGGTCCTCGGATACGCAGTATTTT	CASSLGGSSDTQYF
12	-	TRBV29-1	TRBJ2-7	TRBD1	TGCAGCGTCGGACAGGGCGCCTACGAGCAGTACTTC	CSVGQGAYEQYF
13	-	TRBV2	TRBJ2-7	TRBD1	TGTGCCAGCAGGGACAGGGGCTCGAACGAGCAGTACTTC	CASRDRGSNEQYF
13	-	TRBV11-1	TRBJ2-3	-	TGTGCCAGCAGTTGGGGACTTCAGGGTACGCAGTATTTT	CASSWGLQGTQYF
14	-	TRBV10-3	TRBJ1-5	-	TGTGCCATCAGTGAGGGGGGGGCAAGTCAGCCCCAGCATTTT	CAISEGGASQPQHF
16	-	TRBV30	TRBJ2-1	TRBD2	TGTGCCTGGAGTGTTCGAAGCGGGGGGGCCGACAATGAGCAGTTCTTC	CAWSVRSGGADNEQFF
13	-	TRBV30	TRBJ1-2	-	TGTGCCTGGAGAGTTTGGGGGGGCGGCGGCTACACCTTC	CAWRVWGGGGYTF
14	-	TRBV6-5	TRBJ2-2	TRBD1	TGTGCCAGCAGTCAGGGACAGGGGCTCGGGGAGCTGTTTTTT	CASSQGQGLGELFF
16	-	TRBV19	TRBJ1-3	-	TGTGCCAGCAGGAGCAGCAACAGGATTGCGGGAAACACCATATATTTT	CASRSSNRIAGNTIYF
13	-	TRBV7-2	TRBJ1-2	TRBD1	TGTGCCAGCAGCTTACAGGGGGCGCGTGGCTACACCTTC	CASSLQGARGYTF
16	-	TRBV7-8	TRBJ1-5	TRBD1	TGTGCCAGCAGCTTAATCGCTGGACAGGTCAATCAGCCCCAGCATTTT	CASSLIAGQVNQPQHF